A single sample is the source of the 16 T cell receptor beta chains below, sequenced in a study of blood T cells in healthy people across ages. Combining a sample-barcoded 5' primer with a J-beta primer mix, a second PCR ran for roughly 6 to 12 cycles. In TCRdb, the 5' RACE reads were re-called with MiXCR into one record per CDR3 protein. Seen here are 350,000 to 450,000 distinct CDR3 sequences, about 52% observed once, and the top ten hold approximately 51%. The sequenced material came from blood. Every receptor here comes from a man aged 60 to 69 in good health.

This clonotype has at least ten counts. The chain uses TRBV20-1 and TRBJ2-3, with D possibly TRBD2 on 5 matching bases. V shed 0 bases and J shed 9 bases, with 10 bases lying between them. This CDR3 contains 12 residues. Germline V gene data show CDR1 as DFQATT and CDR2 as SNEGSKA (reference sequence). The DNA for the CDR3 is TGCAGTGCTAGAGAAAGCGGTTCGACGCAGTATTTT. Protein product: CSARESGSTQYF.

This chain links TRBV29-1 with TRBJ1-5; 9 nucleotides align to TRBD1. The CDR3 consists of 13 residues. Germline V gene data show CDR1 as SQVTM and CDR2 as ANQGSEA. V lost 6 bases and J lost 6; bases outside the gene matches: 6. CDR3 bases: TGCAGCGTGGGACAGGGAGGGTCTCAGCCCCAGCATTTT. Translating gives CSVGQGGSQPQHF.

The J gene is TRBJ2-3, the V gene TRBV9; 7 bases agree with TRBD2. The CDR3 length is 15 residues. With V trimmed by 0 bases and J by 4 bases, 5 bases remained unmatched. Per germline, CDR1 SGDLS and CDR2 YYNGEE. CDR3 sequence (DNA): TGTGCCAGCAGCGTAGGAGGCGGGAGTTCAGATACGCAGTATTTT. Protein sequence: CASSVGGGSSDTQYF.

The V gene is TRBV30, the J gene TRBJ1-4, with 9 bases matching TRBD1. CDR1 and CDR2 (germline): GTSNPN, SVGIG (reference sequence). The CDR3 covers 15 residues. After removal of 5 bases from V and 0 bases from J, the junction contained 4 bases not matched to a gene. This CDR3 reads CAWGQGRATNEKLFF. The CDR3, as DNA: TGTGCCTGGGGACAGGGGAGGGCAACTAATGAAAAACTGTTTTTT.

This clonotype was recorded once. The final CDR3 position lacks the conserved phenylalanine or tryptophan, pointing to a likely read error. The J gene is TRBJ1-5, the V gene TRBV20-1; D ambiguous. CDR1 is DFQATT and CDR2 is SNEGSKA in the germline V gene (reference sequence). Deletions cut 3 bases from V and 8 bases from J, with 14 bases between. The CDR3 sequence is 13 residues long. The CDR3 region has the DNA TGCAGTGCTAGCGAGCCCTTCGGCAAGCCCCAGCATGTT. Translation: CSASEPFGKPQHV.

The chain carries TRBV18 and TRBJ2-1; perhaps TRBD2 as D (5 bases). Looked up from germline, CDR1 is KGHSH and CDR2 is LQKENI. V was clipped by 6 bases and J by 2 bases, with 8 bases between them. There are 13 residues in the CDR3. The chain's CDR3 is CASSPGAYNEQFF. For the CDR3, the DNA is TGTGCCAGCTCTCCCGGGGCCTACAATGAGCAGTTCTTC. Full variable domain (outside the CDR3, taken from reference TRBV18 and TRBJ2-1): NAGVMQNPRHLVRRRGQEARLRCSPMKGHSHVYWYRQLPEEGLKFMVYLQKENIIDESGMPKERFSAEFPKEGPSILRIQQVVRGDSAAYFCASSPGAYNEQFFGPGTRLTVL.

The chain links TRBV7-2 to TRBJ2-4, with 9 positions matching TRBD2. In germline, CDR1 is SGHTA, CDR2 FQGNSA. V shed 5 bases, J shed 6 bases, and the junction held 8 bases outside the gene matches. This CDR3 region has 15 residues. The CDR3 DNA reads TGTGCCAGCAGCCGAATAGCGGGGGCCGGAAACATTCAGTACTTC. Translated, it gives CASSRIAGAGNIQYF. Combining the CDR3 with reference TRBV7-2 and TRBJ2-4 gives the whole variable domain GAGVSQSPSNKVTEKGKDVELRCDPISGHTALYWYRQSLGQGLEFLIYFQGNSAPDKSGLPSDRFSAERTGGSVSTLTIQRTQQEDSAVYLCASSRIAGAGNIQYFGAGTRLSVL.

The table lists this clonotype with a count of one. The chain is built from TRBV27 and TRBJ2-1; TRBD2 agrees at 11 bases. The J segment lost 0 bases and the V segment lost 2 bases, leaving 12 bases of the junction unmatched. There are 20 residues in the CDR3. Germline V CDR1 and CDR2: MNHEY, SMNVEV (reference sequence). The DNA for the CDR3 is TGTGCCAGCAGTTTAGGGGGAGGACTAGCGGGCCCCCGCTCCTACAATGAGCAGTTCTTC. Amino acid sequence: CASSLGGGLAGPRSYNEQFF.

The chain has TRBV29-1 and TRBJ2-7, with 9 bases aligning to TRBD1. The end of the DNA fits TRBJ2-5 better, so the J call may be wrong. The CDR3 length is 14 residues. Germline V CDR1 and CDR2: SQVTM, ANQGSEA. CDR3 in amino acids: CSVEYGTGKETQYF. Written as DNA, the CDR3 is TGCAGCGTTGAATACGGGACAGGGAAAGAGACCCAGTACTTC.

V is TRBV11-2 and J is TRBJ2-1, with 9 positions matching TRBD2. Trimming at V came to 0 bases and at J to 8 bases, leaving 8 bases not matched to a gene. CDR3 size: 16 residues. Germline loops: CDR1 SGHAT, CDR2 FQNNGV. The CDR3 sequence: CASSLDGAGGPYEQFF. DNA of the CDR3: TGTGCCAGCAGCTTAGATGGGGCGGGAGGGCCCTATGAGCAGTTCTTC. The full variable domain, completed using reference TRBV11-2 and TRBJ2-1, is EAGVAQSPRYKIIEKRQSVAFWCNPISGHATLYWYQQILGQGPKLLIQFQNNGVVDDSQLPKDRFSAERLKGVDSTLKIQPAKLEDSAVYLCASSLDGAGGPYEQFFGPGTRLTVL.

This chain links TRBV7-2 with TRBJ2-3, with D tentatively TRBD1 (5 bases). The V end lost 3 bases, the J end lost 0 bases, and 10 bases lay between the germline ends. The CDR3 loop spans 15 amino acids. The germline V gene encodes CDR1 SGHTA and CDR2 FQGNSA. The CDR3 is CASSFRARSTDTQYF. CDR3 DNA sequence: TGTGCCAGCAGCTTCAGGGCTCGAAGCACAGATACGCAGTATTTT. The full variable domain, rest sourced from reference TRBV7-2 and TRBJ2-3, is GAGVSQSPSNKVTEKGKDVELRCDPISGHTALYWYRQSLGQGLEFLIYFQGNSAPDKSGLPSDRFSAERTGGSVSTLTIQRTQQEDSAVYLCASSFRARSTDTQYFGPGTRLTVL.

J is TRBJ1-4 and V is TRBV4-2, with a possible D match to TRBD1 (5 bases). The CDR3 length is 14 residues. V lost 0 bases to trimming and J lost 8 bases, with 10 bases between them. The germline V gene has CDR1 LGHNA and CDR2 YNFKEQ. The CDR3 spells CASSQEVQGEKLFF. CDR3 bases: TGTGCCAGCAGCCAAGAAGTCCAGGGCGAAAAACTGTTTTTT.

This clonotype was counted only a few times. The genes are TRBV20-1 and TRBJ2-5; 8 bases map to TRBD2. The length of the CDR3 is 16 residues. With V trimmed by 0 bases and J by 3 bases, 9 bases remained unmatched. The germline V gene encodes CDR1 DFQATT and CDR2 SNEGSKA (reference sequence). The CDR3 sequence is CSARDWLEAGEETQYF. In DNA form, the CDR3 reads TGCAGTGCTAGAGATTGGCTGGAAGCGGGAGAAGAGACCCAGTACTTC.

This clonotype was picked up one time. V usage is TRBV6-5 and J usage is TRBJ2-7; TRBD2 might be the D (6 bases). The assigned J gene may be wrong: the sequence end matches TRBJ2-5 better. From germline, CDR1 is MNHEY and CDR2 SVGAGI. The CDR3 runs 12 residues. CDR3 amino acids: CASRRRGETQYF. The CDR3 coding sequence is TGTGCCAGCAGAAGGAGGGGAGAGACCCAGTACTTC.

This chain connects TRBV27 to TRBJ2-4, with TRBD2 matching over 16 bases. The CDR3 sequence is 18 residues long. Germline loops: CDR1 MNHEY, CDR2 SMNVEV (reference sequence). V trimming: 6 bases; J trimming: 1 base; junction bases outside the gene matches: 6. CDR3 in amino acids: CASRPGLAGGPAKNIQYF. Written as DNA, the CDR3 is TGTGCCAGCAGGCCGGGACTAGCGGGGGGGCCTGCCAAAAACATTCAGTACTTC.

About this clonotype: This may arise from a read error, as a much more abundant clone is one base away. The chain couples TRBV29-1 to TRBJ2-5; a weak D match, TRBD2 (6 bases). Deletions cut 6 bases from V and 14 bases from J, with 25 bases between. CDR1 and CDR2 from the germline V gene are SQVTM and ANQGSEA. This CDR3 contains 13 residues. Here the CDR3 DNA reads TGCAGCGTCGACGGGACTGGGGGAAACGAGCACTACTTC. It specifies CSVDGTGGNEHYF.